The entry below gives a single T cell receptor (beta chain) sequence along with its context. Its antigen is unknown. cDNA libraries for TCR alpha and TCR beta, carrying sample barcodes and UMIs, came from 5'RACE with constant-segment primers. TCRdb re-called the 5' RACE reads through MiXCR, storing one row per CDR3 protein. This table has approximately 110,000 distinct CDR3 sequences, about a fifth appearing once. The record originates from a study of T-cell memory formation after mild COVID-19. Study at large: The two donors had largely donor-specific TCR clusters.

Notes on the study in general: Pre-infection memory contained some responding clones, which suggested that cross-reactive memory had joined. Proof of SARS-CoV-2 specificity was absent for the second-wave clones that crested on day 37.

Trimming left V 2 bases short and J 10 bases short, with 6 bases between. The CDR3 sequence is 11 residues long. This chain joins TRBV12-3 or TRBV12-4 and TRBJ2-1; D call uncertain. The sequenced sample was PBMCs or a T cell subset sorted from them (not recorded which). The source is a man younger than 30 who had mild COVID-19 (a few samples of this study predate the infection). Cell type and time point are not known. The CDR3 region has the DNA TGTGCCAGCAGTTTACGGCGGGAGCAGTTCTTC. Protein: CASSLRREQFF.